This T cell receptor beta chain was captured by sequencing in a study of cytomegalovirus exposure and HLA in healthy donors. Study-wide points: Excluded were some V segments that proved indistinguishable, including TRBV6-2 and TRBV6-3.

13 Jbeta primers and 60 Vbeta primers were used for the PCR. Measured with immunoSEQ multiplex PCR; TCRdb has only the in-frame clones, and not every one. This sample has approximately 170,000 clones; 85% occur once, and the top ten carry 1%. This clone was recorded once. Its antigen is as yet unknown. CDR1 MNHNS and CDR2 SASEGT come from the germline V gene. V shed 4 bases, J shed 0 bases, and the junction held 6 bases outside the gene matches. The CDR3 spans 16 residues. Sequenced input: PBMCs. The chain joins TRBV6-1 to TRBJ1-5; TRBD1 matches 7 bases. This sequence was found in a boy aged 2 to 9 in good health and CMV-seronegative. The CDR3 sequence: CASSGDSHYSNQPQHF. CDR3 bases: TGTGCCAGCAGTGGGGACAGTCATTATAGCAATCAGCCCCAGCATTTT.